This passage covers 25 T cell receptor beta chains from one sample sequenced in a study of T cell responses to AZD1222 COVID-19 vaccine. Using immunoSEQ multiplex PCR, the repertoire was profiled, and TCRdb retains in-frame clones only, with some absent. The sample lists about 150,000 clones; about 92% were seen once. Specimen: peripheral blood, collected 28 days after the second AZD1222 dose. These receptors all come from an adult who received the AZD1222 COVID-19 vaccine.

V is TRBV9 and J is TRBJ2-3; 9 bases are a match to TRBD1. Per the germline V gene, CDR1 is SGDLS and CDR2 is YYNGEE. The length of the CDR3 is 13 residues. V lost 3 bases and J lost 13; bases outside the gene matches: 9. CDR3 coding DNA: TGTGCCAGCAGCGCCTCCGGGACAGGGAGGAAGTATTTT. Its translation: CASSASGTGRKYF.

The V and J genes are TRBV2 and TRBJ1-2; 7 bases match TRBD1. This CDR3 has 13 amino acids. The germline gives CDR1 SNHLY, CDR2 FYNNEI. Trimming at V came to 9 bases and at J to 7 bases, leaving 11 bases not matched to a gene. In nucleotides, the CDR3 is TGTGCCAGTACCCGGGACAGCGGATTTGGCTACACCTTC. Its protein product is CASTRDSGFGYTF.

Here the CDR3 reads CASSQPDAASTEAFF. In nucleotides, the CDR3 is TGTGCCAGCAGCCAACCCGATGCAGCCTCCACTGAAGCTTTCTTT. The chain has TRBV4-2 and TRBJ1-1, with no clear D. This CDR3 is 15 amino acids long. The V and J ends lost 2 bases and 4 bases respectively, with 14 bases between them. CDR1 and CDR2 from the germline V gene are LGHNA and YNFKEQ.

This clone was observed once. The rearrangement uses TRBV25-1 and TRBJ1-5; 9 bases line up with TRBD1. Germline V gene lookup returns CDR1 MGHDK and CDR2 SYGVNS. The length of the CDR3 is 16 residues. After removal of 6 bases from V and 4 bases from J, the junction contained 10 bases not matched to a gene. The CDR3 spells CASSRSGTGLNQPQHF. In DNA form, the CDR3 reads TGTGCCAGCAGCAGATCCGGGACAGGGCTAAATCAGCCCCAGCATTTT. The full variable domain, its missing parts supplied by reference TRBV25-1 and TRBJ1-5, is EADIYQTPRYLVIGTGKKITLECSQTMGHDKMYWYQQDPGMELHLIHYSYGVNSTEKGDLSSESTVSRIRTEHFPLTLESARPSHTSQYLCASSRSGTGLNQPQHFGDGTRLSIL.

The chain links TRBV25-1 to TRBJ2-5, with D uncertain. Germline loops: CDR1 MGHDK, CDR2 SYGVNS. Trimming pared 5 bases from V and 5 bases from J, leaving 6 bases between. This CDR3 is 11 amino acids long. The CDR3 nucleotides are TGTGCCAGCAGTAATGAGGAGACCCAGTACTTC. Its translation is CASSNEETQYF.

The V and J genes are TRBV24-1 and TRBJ2-1; the D is unclear. The CDR3 is 13 residues long. The germline V gene encodes CDR1 KGHDR and CDR2 SFDVKD. V was shortened by 2 bases and J by 9 bases, with 10 bases between the two germline ends. CDR3 amino acids: CATSDSSRREQFF. The CDR3 DNA is TGTGCCACCAGTGATTCCTCGCGACGTGAGCAGTTCTTC.

The chain uses TRBV4-1 and TRBJ1-2, with D possibly TRBD1 on 6 matching bases. The CDR3 totals 13 residues. V was trimmed by 2 bases and J by 5 bases, leaving 9 bases between them. Germline V CDR1 and CDR2: MGHRA, YSYEKL. The CDR3 DNA is TGCGCCAGCAGCCAAAGGCAGGGGTATGGCTACACCTTC. Translation: CASSQRQGYGYTF.

The rearrangement uses TRBV7-9 and TRBJ2-7; 14 bases fit TRBD2. The CDR3 loop spans 17 amino acids. After removal of 1 base from V and 5 bases from J, the junction contained 7 bases not matched to a gene. Germline CDR1 SEHNR, CDR2 FQNEAQ (reference sequence). In DNA form, the CDR3 reads TGTGCCAGCAGCTTAGGCCCAGGGACTAGCGGGAGAGACGAGCAGTACTTC. Its protein is CASSLGPGTSGRDEQYF. The full variable domain, its missing parts supplied by reference TRBV7-9 and TRBJ2-7, is DTGVSQNPRHKITKRGQNVTFRCDPISEHNRLYWYRQTLGQGPEFLTYFQNEAQLEKSRLLSDRFSAERPKGSFSTLEIQRTEQGDSAMYLCASSLGPGTSGRDEQYFGPGTRLTVT.

This clone appeared once. This chain connects TRBV7-3 to TRBJ1-4, with 7 bases fitting TRBD1. The germline V gene has CDR1 SGHTA and CDR2 FQGTGA. The CDR3 has 13 residues. The trim removed 7 bases at V and 6 bases at J, leaving 5 bases unmatched. The CDR3 DNA is TGTGCCAGCATTGAGGGGGCGGATGAAAAACTGTTTTTT. It codes for CASIEGADEKLFF.

This clone was detected once. The rearrangement uses TRBV6-5 and TRBJ2-3; 11 positions agree with TRBD1. This CDR3 contains 15 residues. Germline CDR1 reads MNHEY; CDR2 reads SVGAGI. Germline trimming cut 5 bases from V and 3 bases from J; bases unmatched to any gene: 4. CDR3 in DNA: TGTGCCAGCAGTCCCGGGACAGGGGGAACAGATACGCAGTATTTT. As protein: CASSPGTGGTDTQYF.

The rearrangement joins TRBV6-4 to TRBJ2-1; D is perhaps TRBD2 (6 bases). V dropped 3 bases and J dropped 9 bases, with 12 bases sitting between them. Per the germline V gene, CDR1 is MRHNA and CDR2 is SNTAGT. This CDR3 is built from 13 residues. CDR3 in amino acids: CASSELALGEQFF. CDR3 nucleotide sequence: TGTGCCAGCAGTGAACTAGCCTTAGGTGAGCAGTTCTTC.

The rearrangement links TRBV29-1 to TRBJ2-1; D is uncertain. The CDR3 is made up of 11 amino acids. The V gene lost 8 bases and the J gene lost 4 bases, with 9 bases spanning the gap. Per germline, CDR1 SQVTM and CDR2 ANQGSEA. CDR3 nucleotide sequence: TGCAGCAACAAGGATTACAATGAGCAGTTCTTC. This translates into CSNKDYNEQFF.

This chain links TRBV19 with TRBJ1-2; possible D gene TRBD1, 6 bases. This CDR3 has 16 amino acids. Germline V gene lookup returns CDR1 LNHDA and CDR2 SQIVND (reference sequence). Trimming removed 8 bases at V and 5 bases at J, with 24 bases between. CDR3 sequence reads: CASQLEGGAQSYGYTF. CDR3 nucleotides: TGTGCCAGTCAACTTGAGGGGGGCGCGCAATCTTATGGCTACACCTTC.

The V and J genes are TRBV18 and TRBJ2-7; 8 bases line up with TRBD2. This CDR3 has 16 residues. The trim removed 2 bases at V and 1 base at J, leaving 7 bases unmatched. The germline CDR1 and CDR2 sequences are KGHSH and LQKENI. The CDR3 DNA follows: TGTGCCAGCTCACCAGTTCGGGCGGGGGGTTCCTACGAGCAGTACTTC. Translated, it gives CASSPVRAGGSYEQYF. The variable domain in full, completed from reference TRBV18 and TRBJ2-7, reads NAGVMQNPRHLVRRRGQEARLRCSPMKGHSHVYWYRQLPEEGLKFMVYLQKENIIDESGMPKERFSAEFPKEGPSILRIQQVVRGDSAAYFCASSPVRAGGSYEQYFGPGTRLTVT.

The chain recombines TRBV4-2 with TRBJ1-2; 7 bases line up with TRBD1. The CDR3 loop spans 17 amino acids. The V gene's germline CDR1 is LGHNA and CDR2 YNFKEQ. Trimming removed 0 bases from V and 2 bases from J; junction bases left unmatched: 9. CDR3 coding DNA: TGTGCCAGCAGCCAAGACTTATTGGGACAGATGAACTATGGCTACACCTTC. Residues: CASSQDLLGQMNYGYTF.

This chain links TRBV3-1 (or the pseudogene TRBV3-2) with TRBJ1-4; D gene uncertain. Between the trimmed V and J ends, which lost 4 bases and 7 bases, there was a span of 7 bases. The CDR3 is 12 amino acids. The germline CDR1 and CDR2 sequences are LGHDT and YNNKEL (reference sequence). The CDR3 DNA reads TGTGCCAGCAGCCTTTTAGGTGAAAAACTGTTTTTT. As protein: CASSLLGEKLFF.

The chain combines TRBV12-3 or TRBV12-4 with TRBJ1-5, with 10 nucleotides matching TRBD1. V gave up 8 bases and J gave up 2 bases; unmatched junction bases: 0. The CDR3 spans 13 residues. The CDR3 DNA reads as TGTGCCAGCGGGACAGGGGGCAATCAGCCCCAGCATTTT. It yields the protein CASGTGGNQPQHF.

The genes are TRBV2 and TRBJ2-7; D ambiguous. The V end lost 5 bases, the J end lost 0 bases, and 2 bases lay between the germline ends. Germline lookup yields CDR1 SNHLY and CDR2 FYNNEI. CDR3 size: 11 residues. CDR3 bases: TGTGCCAGCAGTCCCTCCTACGAGCAGTACTTC. Its protein is CASSPSYEQYF.

This clone was counted once. The rearrangement links TRBV6-5 to TRBJ2-2; 7 bases line up with TRBD1. Germline V gene lookup returns CDR1 MNHEY and CDR2 SVGAGI. This CDR3 region has 14 residues. V lost 11 bases, J lost 1 base, and 7 bases stayed unmatched. The CDR3 loop reads CAAHGQVNTGELFF. CDR3 sequence (DNA): TGTGCCGCGCACGGACAGGTGAACACCGGGGAGCTGTTTTTT.

The V and J genes are TRBV12-3 or TRBV12-4 and TRBJ1-2; a weak D match, TRBD1 (5 bases). V was clipped by 1 base and J by 6 bases, with 9 bases between them. The CDR3 has 13 residues. CDR3 protein: CASSLVQGNGYTF. The CDR3 bases are TGTGCCAGCAGTTTAGTTCAGGGAAATGGCTACACCTTC.

V and J are TRBV2 and TRBJ2-3; no definite D call. Per germline, CDR1 SNHLY and CDR2 FYNNEI. The CDR3 is 14 amino acids. Between the trimmed V and J ends, which lost 6 bases and 2 bases, there was a span of 12 bases. The chain's CDR3 is CASRGDPVTDTQYF. CDR3 coding DNA: TGTGCCAGCAGGGGTGACCCCGTCACAGATACGCAGTATTTT.

Only one count was recorded for this clone. This chain uses TRBV4-2 with TRBJ2-3; TRBD2 matches 10 bases. CDR3 length equals 17 residues. CDR1 LGHNA and CDR2 YNFKEQ come from the germline V gene. The V segment lost 4 bases and the J segment 4 bases; nucleotides outside the gene matches: 11. The CDR3 protein is CASSPSRGLAGADTQYF. In DNA form, the CDR3 reads TGTGCCAGCAGCCCCTCCCGGGGCCTAGCGGGAGCAGATACGCAGTATTTT.

This clone showed up just once. V usage is TRBV9 and J usage is TRBJ2-7; D gene uncertain. The germline V and J ends were trimmed by 0 bases and 4 bases, with 17 bases remaining between them. This CDR3 region has 16 residues. Germline CDR1 and CDR2: SGDLS and YYNGEE. For the CDR3, the DNA is TGTGCCAGCAGCGTAGCTTCGGCAGGCGGTTTATACGAGCAGTACTTC. This encodes CASSVASAGGLYEQYF.

The J gene is TRBJ1-5, the V gene TRBV19; 9 bases are a match to TRBD1. V was pared by 4 bases and J by 0 bases, with 10 bases of the junction left unmatched. This CDR3 is 18 amino acids long. Germline CDR1 and CDR2: LNHDA and SQIVND (reference sequence). CDR3 loop: CASSTLLTGGHSNQPQHF. CDR3 nucleotide sequence: TGTGCCAGTAGTACACTACTGACAGGGGGACATAGCAATCAGCCCCAGCATTTT. Variable domain in full (rest from reference TRBV19 and TRBJ1-5): DGGITQSPKYLFRKEGQNVTLSCEQNLNHDAMYWYRQDPGQGLRLIYYSQIVNDFQKGDIAEGYSVSREKKESFPLTVTSAQKNPTAFYLCASSTLLTGGHSNQPQHFGDGTRLSIL.

The chain combines TRBV5-1 with TRBJ1-6; D gene ambiguous. The germline V gene has CDR1 SGHRS and CDR2 YFSETQ. V was clipped by 4 bases and J by 6 bases, with 11 bases between them. The CDR3 totals 14 residues. DNA for the CDR3: TGCGCCAGCAGCCTACAGCCTAGTAATTCACCCCTCCACTTT. Encoded protein: CASSLQPSNSPLHF.